In its sample, the clone carrying this T cell receptor (beta chain) was seen many times. TRAV- and TRBV-specific primers primed first-strand cDNA, covering alpha and beta chains. An approximately 19-cycle PCR with a constant-region primer and V-primer adapter amplified TCRs. One entry per CDR3 protein, called by TCRdb with MiXCR from the reads. The repertoire has some 88,000 distinct CDR3 sequences, 8% to 10% of them found once; the top ten carry around 0.98%. This specimen belongs to a study of low-dose radiotherapy and immunotherapy resistance in tumors. The time point was: before trial treatment. Donors received nivolumab, ipilimumab, aspirin, low-dose cyclophosphamide and low-dose radiotherapy. Sequenced material: PBMCs, taken before treatment. The receptor was derived from a male donor with prostate cancer.

CDR3 loop: CASSELGTRLTGELFF. DNA of the CDR3: TGTGCCAGCAGTGAATTGGGGACTAGACTCACCGGGGAGCTGTTTTTT. The rearrangement uses TRBV25-1 and TRBJ2-2, with TRBD2 matching over 8 bases. CDR3 size: 16 residues. CDR1 and CDR2 (germline): MGHDK, SYGVNS. The V and J ends lost 1 base and 4 bases, in that order; junction bases with no gene match: 5.